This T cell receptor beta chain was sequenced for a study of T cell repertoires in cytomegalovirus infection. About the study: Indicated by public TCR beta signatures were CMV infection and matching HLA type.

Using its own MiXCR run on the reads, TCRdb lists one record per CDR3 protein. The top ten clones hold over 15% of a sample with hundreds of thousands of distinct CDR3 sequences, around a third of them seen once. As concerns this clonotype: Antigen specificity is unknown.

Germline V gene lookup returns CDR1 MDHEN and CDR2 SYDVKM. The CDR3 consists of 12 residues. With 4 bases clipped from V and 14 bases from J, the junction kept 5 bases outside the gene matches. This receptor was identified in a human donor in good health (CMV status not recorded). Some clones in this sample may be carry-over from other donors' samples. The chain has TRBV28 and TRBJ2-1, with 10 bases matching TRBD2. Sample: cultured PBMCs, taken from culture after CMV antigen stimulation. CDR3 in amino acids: CASSSLAGVEFF. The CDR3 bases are TGTGCCAGCAGTTCTCTAGCGGGAGTGGAGTTCTTC.